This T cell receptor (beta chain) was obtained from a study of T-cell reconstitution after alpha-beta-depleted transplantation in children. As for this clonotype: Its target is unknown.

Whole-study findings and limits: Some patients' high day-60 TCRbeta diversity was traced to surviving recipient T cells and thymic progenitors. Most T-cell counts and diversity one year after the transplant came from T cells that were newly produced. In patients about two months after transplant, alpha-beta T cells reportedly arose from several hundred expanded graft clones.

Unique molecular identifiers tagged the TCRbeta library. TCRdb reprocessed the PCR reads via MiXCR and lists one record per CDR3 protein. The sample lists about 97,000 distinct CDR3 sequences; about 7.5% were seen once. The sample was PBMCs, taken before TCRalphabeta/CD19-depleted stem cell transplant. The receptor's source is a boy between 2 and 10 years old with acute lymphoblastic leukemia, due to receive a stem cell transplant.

CDR3 loop: CASSLVSPHRDRNYEQYF. The CDR3 bases are TGTGCCAGCAGTTTGGTCTCACCTCACCGGGACAGGAACTACGAGCAGTACTTC. This sequence joins TRBV28 and TRBJ2-7, with TRBD1 identical over 8 bases. The CDR3 loop spans 18 amino acids. Trimming took 3 bases from V and 3 from J; bases not matched to a gene: 16. Germline-derived CDR1 and CDR2 are MDHEN and SYDVKM.